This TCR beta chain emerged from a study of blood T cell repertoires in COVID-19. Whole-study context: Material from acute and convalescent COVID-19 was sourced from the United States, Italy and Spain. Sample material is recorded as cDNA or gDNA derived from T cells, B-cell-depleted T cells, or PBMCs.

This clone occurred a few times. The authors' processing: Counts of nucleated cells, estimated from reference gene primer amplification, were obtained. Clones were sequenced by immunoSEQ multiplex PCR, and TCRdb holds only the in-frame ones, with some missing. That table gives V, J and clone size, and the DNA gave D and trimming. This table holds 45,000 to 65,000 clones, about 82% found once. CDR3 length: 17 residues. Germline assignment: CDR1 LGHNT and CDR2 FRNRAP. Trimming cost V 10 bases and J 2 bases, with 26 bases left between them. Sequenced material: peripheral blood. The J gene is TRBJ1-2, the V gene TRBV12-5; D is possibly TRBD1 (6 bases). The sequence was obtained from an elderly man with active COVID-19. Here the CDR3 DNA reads TGTGCTACCCCTGCTATTACACGACAGGCTAGGAACTATGGCTACACCTTC. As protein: CATPAITRQARNYGYTF.